Here is one T cell receptor beta chain with its context. The antigen remains unidentified. A multiplex PCR was run with 60 Vbeta primers and 13 Jbeta primers. Only in-frame clones appear in the TCRdb table, and some are missing; sequencing was by immunoSEQ multiplex PCR. This sample yields approximately 150,000 clones, of which roughly 85% are seen a single time; about 1.3% belongs to the top ten. This CDR3 contains 13 residues. V was pared by 8 bases and J by 3 bases, with 4 bases of the junction left unmatched. Germline V CDR1 and CDR2: SGHTA, FQGNSA. This specimen comes from a study of cytomegalovirus exposure and HLA in healthy donors. Study background: There were 90 million to 140 million unique TCR beta sequences, drawn from about 190 million T cells, in an earlier analysis. Findings of the study overall: A highly shared variant cluster was judged a likely technical artifact.

Sequencing was performed on PBMCs. The chain employs TRBV7-2 and TRBJ1-5; 7 bases match TRBD1. This TCR was sampled from a woman in her fifties or sixties in good health and CMV-seronegative. The CDR3 loop is CASLTGPNQPQHF. DNA for the CDR3: TGTGCCAGCCTGACAGGGCCCAATCAGCCCCAGCATTTT.